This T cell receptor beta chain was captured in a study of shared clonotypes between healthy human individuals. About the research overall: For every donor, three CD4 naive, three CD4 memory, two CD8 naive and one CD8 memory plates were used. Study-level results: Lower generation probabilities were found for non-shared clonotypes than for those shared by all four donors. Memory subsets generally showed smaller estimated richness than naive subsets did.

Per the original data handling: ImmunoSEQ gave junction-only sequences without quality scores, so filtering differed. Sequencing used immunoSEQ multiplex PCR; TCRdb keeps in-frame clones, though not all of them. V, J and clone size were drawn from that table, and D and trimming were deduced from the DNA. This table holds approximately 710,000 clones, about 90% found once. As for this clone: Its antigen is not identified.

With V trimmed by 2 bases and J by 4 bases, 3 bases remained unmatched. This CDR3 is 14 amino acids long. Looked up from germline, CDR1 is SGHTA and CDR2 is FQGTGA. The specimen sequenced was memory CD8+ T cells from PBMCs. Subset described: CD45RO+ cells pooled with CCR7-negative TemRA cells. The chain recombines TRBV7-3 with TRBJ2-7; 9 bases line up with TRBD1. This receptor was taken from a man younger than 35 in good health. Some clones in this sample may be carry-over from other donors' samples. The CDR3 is CASSLLDRGYEQYF. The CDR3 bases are TGTGCCAGCAGCTTATTGGACAGGGGATACGAGCAGTACTTC.